This T cell receptor (beta chain) was found in a study of blood T cell repertoires in COVID-19 (dated by TCRdb to 2019 to 2021). About the full investigation: Collaborator samples came from the United States, Italy and Spain and covered acute and convalescent phases of COVID-19. The prospective study material was composed of cDNA or gDNA derived from T cells, B-cell-depleted T cells, or PBMCs. Subjects who had been exposed to COVID-19, were actively infected with it, or had recovered from it provided the deeply sampled blood TCRbeta repertoires that made up the dataset. The repertoires were made available in a free public database intended to serve as a resource for research on the immune response to SARS-CoV-2. The samples were drawn from two sources: the first 160 participants of the ongoing ImmuneRACE study, and approximately 1,300 subjects contributed by 6 global collaborators. A de-identified subject ID, COVID-19 status, age in years and sex were almost always included in the sample metadata. Where HLA class I and class II types were available, the types were taken from metadata supplied by the sample provider, not from assay-based typing.

One collaborating source in Seattle enrolled patients while the patients were actively infected and followed the patients over time throughout the course of disease. The collaborating institutions used their own protocols to collect whole blood in K2EDTA tubes. Collaborator samples were shipped for TCRbeta analysis as frozen whole blood, isolated PBMCs, or DNA extracted from either sample type. The immunoSEQ Assay, a bias-controlled multiplex PCR, was used to amplify TCRbeta CDR3 regions from genomic DNA. The original pipeline was this. Within the assay, amplification of reference gene primers was used to estimate how many nucleated cells each sample contained. To quantify the absolute abundance of each unique TCRbeta CDR3 rearrangement, sequence reads were collapsed and filtered. For each sample, productive Simpson clonality was calculated as the square root of Simpson's diversity index across productive rearrangements. TCRdb took this table from immuneACCESS and kept in-frame rearrangements with V and J called. Such tables lack part of the clones; where checked against another copy, unresolved V genes explain under half of the gap, and the rest is unexplained. Clonal size and the V and J genes are those of that table, whereas D and trimming came from the DNA. The sample profile shows almost 300,000 clones; just under 90% of them were found once. The biggest ten clones account for around 10% of the sample.

General findings and caveats noted by the study authors: The amount of clinical and demographic metadata varied by source and participant and was provided uncurated.

Between the V and J ends, shortened by 0 bases and 0 bases respectively, the junction contains 9 bases. Its CDR3 holds 15 amino acids, cysteine through phenylalanine. The only DNA kept is the CDR3, 45 bases in frame from the first base. Reading the germline V gene gives CDR1 MGHRA and CDR2 YSYEKL. Worth noting for this clone: Its antigen is currently not known. No per-base quality is available; no much larger clone lies one base away.

The chain uses TRBV4-1 and TRBJ2-7; the D gene is perhaps TRBD2, on 5 matching bases. The source of this sequence is a woman in her 30s with COVID-19, enrolled during active disease. Sample: peripheral blood. The CDR3 corresponds to CASSQEGDGSYEQYF. In nucleotides, the sequence is TGCGCCAGCAGCCAAGAGGGAGACGGCTCCTACGAGCAGTACTTC.